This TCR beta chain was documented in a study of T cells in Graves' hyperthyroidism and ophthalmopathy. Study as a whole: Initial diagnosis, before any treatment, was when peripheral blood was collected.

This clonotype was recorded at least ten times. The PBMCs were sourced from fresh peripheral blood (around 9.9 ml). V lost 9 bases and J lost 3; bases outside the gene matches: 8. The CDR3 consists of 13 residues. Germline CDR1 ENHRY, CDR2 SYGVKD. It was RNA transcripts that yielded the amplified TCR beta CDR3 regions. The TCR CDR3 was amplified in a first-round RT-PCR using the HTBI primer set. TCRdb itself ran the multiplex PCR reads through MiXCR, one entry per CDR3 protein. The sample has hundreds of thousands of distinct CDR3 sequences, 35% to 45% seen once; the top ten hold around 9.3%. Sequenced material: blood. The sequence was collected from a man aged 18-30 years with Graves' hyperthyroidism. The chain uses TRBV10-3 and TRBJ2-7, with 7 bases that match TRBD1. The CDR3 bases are TGTGCCATAGACAGGGATGGGAGCTACGAGCAGTACTTC. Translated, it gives CAIDRDGSYEQYF.